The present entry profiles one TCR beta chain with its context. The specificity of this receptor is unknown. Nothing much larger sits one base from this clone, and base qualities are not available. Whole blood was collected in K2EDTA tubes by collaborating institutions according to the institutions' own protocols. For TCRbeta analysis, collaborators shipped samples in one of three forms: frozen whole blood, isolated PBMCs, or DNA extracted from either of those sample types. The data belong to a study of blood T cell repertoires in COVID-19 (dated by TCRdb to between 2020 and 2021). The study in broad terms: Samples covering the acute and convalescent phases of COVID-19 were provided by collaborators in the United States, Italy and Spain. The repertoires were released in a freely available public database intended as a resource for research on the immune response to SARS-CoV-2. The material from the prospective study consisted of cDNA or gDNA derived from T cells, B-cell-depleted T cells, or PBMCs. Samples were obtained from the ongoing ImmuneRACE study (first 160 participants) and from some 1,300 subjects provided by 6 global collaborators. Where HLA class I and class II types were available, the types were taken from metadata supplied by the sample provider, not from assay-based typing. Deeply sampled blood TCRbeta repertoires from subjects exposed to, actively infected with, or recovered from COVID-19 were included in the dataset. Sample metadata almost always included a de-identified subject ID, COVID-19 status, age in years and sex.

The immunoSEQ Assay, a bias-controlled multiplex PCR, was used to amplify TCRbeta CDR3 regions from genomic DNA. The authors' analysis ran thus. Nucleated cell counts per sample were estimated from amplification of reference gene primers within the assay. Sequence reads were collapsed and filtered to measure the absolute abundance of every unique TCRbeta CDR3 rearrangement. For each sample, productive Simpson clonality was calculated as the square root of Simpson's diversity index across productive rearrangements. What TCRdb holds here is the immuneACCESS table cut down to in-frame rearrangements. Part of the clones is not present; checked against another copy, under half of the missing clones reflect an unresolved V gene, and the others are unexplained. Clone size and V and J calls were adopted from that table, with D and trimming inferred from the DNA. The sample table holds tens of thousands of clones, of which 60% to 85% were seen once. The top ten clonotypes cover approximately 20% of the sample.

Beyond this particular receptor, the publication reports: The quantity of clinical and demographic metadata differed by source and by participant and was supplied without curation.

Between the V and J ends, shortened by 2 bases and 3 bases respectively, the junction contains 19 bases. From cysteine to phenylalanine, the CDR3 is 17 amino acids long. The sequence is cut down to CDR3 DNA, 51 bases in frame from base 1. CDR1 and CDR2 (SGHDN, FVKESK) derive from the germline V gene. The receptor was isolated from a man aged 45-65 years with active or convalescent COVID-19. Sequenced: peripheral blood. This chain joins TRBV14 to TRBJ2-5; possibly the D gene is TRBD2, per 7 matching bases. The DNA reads TGTGCCAGCAGCCAATTGGGGGGGCTAGCGGACAAAGAGACCCAGTACTTC. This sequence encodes CASSQLGGLADKETQYF.